This is a list of T cell receptor beta chains from one sample in a study of T cells after yellow fever vaccination. TCRdb itself ran the 5' RACE reads through MiXCR, one entry per CDR3 protein. The sample consists of about 300,000 distinct CDR3 sequences, approximately 4.2% of them appearing once. Material: PBMCs, obtained 5 days after the yellow fever booster vaccination. The source is a man between 18 and 35 years old who received the YFV17D yellow fever vaccine. CDR3s leave out the opening cysteine and the closing phenylalanine or tryptophan. Each record gives: J gene, clone size, D gene, V gene, CDR3 protein. The D gene is left open where the match is weak. Rows may omit the clone size; those that give it use once, few, many or a size class.

J: TRBJ2-3
size: few
D: TRBD1
V: TRBV9
CDR3: ASSVGGGVGTTDTQY

J: TRBJ1-1
size: many
D: NA
V: TRBV5-5
CDR3: ASSLDIVAF

J: TRBJ2-3
size: NA
D: NA
V: TRBV6-5
CDR3: ASSIGRADTQY

J: TRBJ2-1
size: NA
D: NA
V: TRBV12-3/TRBV12-4
CDR3: ASSLDRPGNEQF

J: TRBJ1-5
size: few
D: NA
V: TRBV5-1
CDR3: ASSLNPDQPQH

J: TRBJ1-2
size: many
D: TRBD1
V: TRBV12-3/TRBV12-4
CDR3: ASSRGQPYGYT

J: TRBJ1-4
size: NA
D: NA
V: TRBV5-4
CDR3: ASSVGGGANEKLF

J: TRBJ2-7
size: NA
D: NA
V: TRBV6-2/TRBV6-3
CDR3: VISRGPVYEQY

J: TRBJ2-5
size: many
D: TRBD1
V: TRBV5-1
CDR3: ASSLGLDRGGRETQY

J: TRBJ1-5
size: NA
D: NA
V: TRBV6-8
CDR3: ASSYRTVNQPQH

J: TRBJ2-3
size: NA
D: NA
V: TRBV15
CDR3: ATSRDKGHNTDTQY

J: TRBJ2-3
size: few
D: NA
V: TRBV7-2
CDR3: ASSLRDASTDTQY

J: TRBJ1-6
size: few
D: NA
V: TRBV15
CDR3: ATSRGKNNSPLH

J: TRBJ2-4
size: many
D: NA
V: TRBV5-5
CDR3: ASSLYLGDTYAKNIQY

J: TRBJ2-1
size: NA
D: NA
V: TRBV12-3/TRBV12-4
CDR3: ASSFGGHEQF

J: TRBJ2-3
size: NA
D: TRBD2
V: TRBV20-1
CDR3: SARDAFSGWSTDTQY

J: TRBJ1-5
size: many
D: NA
V: TRBV7-9
CDR3: ASTRTGTWPQH

J: TRBJ2-7
size: NA
D: NA
V: TRBV21-1
CDR3: GSRPGTYTYEQY

J: TRBJ1-5
size: many
D: NA
V: TRBV12-3/TRBV12-4
CDR3: ASSSYSNQPQH

J: TRBJ2-3
size: few
D: TRBD2
V: TRBV12-3/TRBV12-4
CDR3: ASSPPGGRSDTQY